Listed below are T cell receptor beta chains from one sample, sequenced in a study of T cells in Graves' hyperthyroidism and ophthalmopathy. TCRdb re-called the multiplex PCR reads with MiXCR, one entry per CDR3 protein. Of roughly 510,000 distinct CDR3 sequences listed, 20% are singletons. The sequenced sample consisted of blood. The receptors originated from a man aged 18 to 29 with Graves' hyperthyroidism. The conserved cysteine and the conserved F or W are not part of the CDR3 here. Each record gives: CDR3 length, V gene, J gene, CDR3 protein.

11	TRBV7-9	TRBJ1-2	ASSSILYFGYT
14	TRBV6-2/TRBV6-3	TRBJ2-5	ASSYSTGTNQETQY
12	TRBV29-1	TRBJ2-7	SVEDGTSYGEQY
10	TRBV12-3/TRBV12-4	TRBJ1-5	ASSKENQPQH
11	TRBV11-1	TRBJ2-5	ASSLDPKETQY
13	TRBV6-1	TRBJ2-5	ASSEASGGVETQY
11	TRBV7-9	TRBJ1-2	ASLPRTLYGYT
12	TRBV25-1	TRBJ1-4	ASSEYDGGEKLF
12	TRBV6-2/TRBV6-3	TRBJ2-5	ASSPGRNQETQY
11	TRBV20-1	TRBJ2-7	SAKSGGAYEQY
10	TRBV6-1	TRBJ2-7	ASSVFSYEQY
11	TRBV12-3/TRBV12-4	TRBJ2-2	ASTLPGAGELF
11	TRBV12-3/TRBV12-4	TRBJ1-1	ASSLNEGTEAF
12	TRBV6-5	TRBJ1-2	TSSYSDNNYGYT
12	TRBV15	TRBJ1-1	ATAGGLISSEAF
13	TRBV6-5	TRBJ1-2	ASSYSLSANYGYT
12	TRBV6-5	TRBJ1-2	ASSYSRGVYGYT
13	TRBV12-3/TRBV12-4	TRBJ1-2	ASSLDYRGRGGYT
10	TRBV5-1	TRBJ2-7	ASMSRANERY
10	TRBV30	TRBJ2-7	AWSVQFPGQY
12	TRBV6-5	TRBJ2-7	ASSWTGSLDEQY
12	TRBV13	TRBJ2-7	ASSSRGDSYEQY
11	TRBV2	TRBJ2-7	ASRLAQSYEQY
12	TRBV19	TRBJ2-2	ARPLTRWTGELF